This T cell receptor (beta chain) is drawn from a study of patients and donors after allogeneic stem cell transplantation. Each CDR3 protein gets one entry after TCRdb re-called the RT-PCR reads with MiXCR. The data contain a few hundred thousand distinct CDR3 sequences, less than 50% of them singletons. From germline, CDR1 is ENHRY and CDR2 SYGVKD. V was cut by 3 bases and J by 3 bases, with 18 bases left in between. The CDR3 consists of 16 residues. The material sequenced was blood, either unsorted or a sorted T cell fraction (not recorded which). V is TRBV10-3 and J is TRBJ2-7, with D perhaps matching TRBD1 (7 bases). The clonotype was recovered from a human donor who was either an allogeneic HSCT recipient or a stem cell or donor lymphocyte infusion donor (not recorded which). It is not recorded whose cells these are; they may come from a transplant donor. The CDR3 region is CAISDKEGGQLYEQYF. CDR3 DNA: TGTGCCATCAGTGATAAGGAGGGGGGACAGCTCTACGAGCAGTACTTC.